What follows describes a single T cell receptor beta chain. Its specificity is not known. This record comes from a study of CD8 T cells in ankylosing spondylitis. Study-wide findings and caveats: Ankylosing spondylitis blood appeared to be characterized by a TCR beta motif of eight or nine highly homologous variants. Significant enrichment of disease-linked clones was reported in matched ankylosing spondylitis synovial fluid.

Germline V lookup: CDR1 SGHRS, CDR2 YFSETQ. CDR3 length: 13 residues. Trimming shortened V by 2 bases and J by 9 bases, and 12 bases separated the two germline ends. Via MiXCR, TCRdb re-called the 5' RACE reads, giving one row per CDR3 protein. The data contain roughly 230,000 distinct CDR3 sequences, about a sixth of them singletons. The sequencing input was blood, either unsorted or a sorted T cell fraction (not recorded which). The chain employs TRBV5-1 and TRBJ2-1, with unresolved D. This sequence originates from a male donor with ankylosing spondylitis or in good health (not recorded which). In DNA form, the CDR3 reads TGCGCCAGCAGCTTAGGAATATATTTTGAGCAGTTCTTC. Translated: CASSLGIYFEQFF.